This note documents a single T cell receptor (beta chain) sequence. As yet, its antigen is unknown. V trimming: 3 bases; J trimming: 3 bases; junction bases outside the gene matches: 8. Looked up from germline, CDR1 is MDHEN and CDR2 is SYDVKM. This CDR3 spans 16 amino acids. This sample is drawn from a study of cytomegalovirus exposure and HLA in healthy donors. Background on the study: Of all 360 or so donors who were genotyped, roughly 81% belonged to the Caucasian-associated ancestry cluster. Findings of the study overall: Through in vitro validation, a few CMV-associated chains were shown to be specific for CMV antigens.

In the PCR, 60 Vbeta and 13 Jbeta primers were used. Method: immunoSEQ multiplex PCR; TCRdb's copy keeps in-frame clones and lacks some. The sample holds some 200,000 clones. As for the donors, each was a healthy bone marrow donor. V is TRBV28 and J is TRBJ2-7; 10 positions match TRBD2. The TCR sequence derives from a man in his thirties or forties in good health and CMV-seronegative. Sequenced material: PBMCs. Here the CDR3 reads CASSFALAGVNYEQYF. The CDR3 bases are TGTGCCAGCAGTTTCGCTCTAGCGGGAGTCAACTACGAGCAGTACTTC.